These 31 T cell receptor beta chains were all obtained from the same sample, sequenced in a study of CD8 T cells in ankylosing spondylitis. Study-level points and caveats: Made up of several highly homologous variants, a TCR beta motif appeared characteristic of ankylosing spondylitis blood.

A single record per CDR3 protein comes from TCRdb applying MiXCR to the 5' RACE reads. The data show more than 300,000 distinct CDR3 sequences, 7.5% to 9% seen once. The antigens these receptors bind are not known. The source material was blood, either unsorted or a sorted T cell fraction (not recorded which). The source of these receptors is a male donor with ankylosing spondylitis.

This clonotype has just a few counts. The chain recombines TRBV20-1 with TRBJ2-2, with D uncertain. Per the germline V gene, CDR1 is DFQATT and CDR2 is SNEGSKA (reference sequence). The CDR3 is 14 residues long. V was shortened by 3 bases and J by 2 bases, with 10 bases between the two germline ends. CDR3 DNA sequence: TGCAGTGCTAGTCGTCAGAGAAACACCGGGGAGCTGTTTTTT. Protein product: CSASRQRNTGELFF.

This clonotype came up a few times. The gene calls are TRBV2 and TRBJ2-3; 11 bases agree with TRBD2. The ends lost 8 bases at V and 6 bases at J; junction bases unmatched: 10. Germline V gene sequence: CDR1 SNHLY, CDR2 FYNNEI. CDR3 length: 15 residues. CDR3 loop: CASDSLAGGSDTQYF. CDR3 sequence (DNA): TGTGCCAGCGATAGTCTAGCGGGAGGTTCGGATACGCAGTATTTT.

This clonotype has just a few counts. The chain employs TRBV4-3 and TRBJ2-1; a weak D match, TRBD2 (6 bases). This CDR3 has 14 amino acids. V shed 3 bases and J shed 3 bases, with 9 bases lying between them. Looked up from germline, CDR1 is LGHNA and CDR2 is YSLEER. For the CDR3, the DNA is TGCGCCAGCAGCCAGGACTATAGCTACAATGAGCAGTTCTTC. This codes for CASSQDYSYNEQFF.

The sample holds a few counts of this clonotype. The chain uses TRBV7-2 and TRBJ1-1, with 7 positions matching TRBD1. Trimming removed 4 bases from V and 7 bases from J; junction bases left unmatched: 12. The germline CDR1 and CDR2 sequences are SGHTA and FQGNSA. There are 15 residues in the CDR3. CDR3: CASSSSLQGRGEAFF. CDR3 DNA sequence: TGTGCCAGCAGCTCCTCGCTACAGGGGAGGGGTGAAGCTTTCTTT.

J is TRBJ1-4 and V is TRBV3-1; possible D gene TRBD1, 6 bases. The germline gives CDR1 LGHDT, CDR2 YNNKEL (reference sequence). V shed 5 bases and J shed 12 bases, with 16 bases lying between them. The CDR3 spans 13 residues. The CDR3 here is CASSGGAWEELFF. For the CDR3, the DNA is TGTGCCAGCAGCGGGGGGGCGTGGGAAGAACTGTTTTTT.

CDR3 sequence (DNA): TGTGCCAGCAGCTGGGGTGCGGGCGGGAGCTACGAGCAGTACTTC. Translating it yields CASSWGAGGSYEQYF. V is TRBV7-2 and J is TRBJ2-7; 7 positions agree with TRBD2. CDR1 is SGHTA, CDR2 FQGNSA, per germline. V was clipped by 4 bases and J by 3 bases; unmatched bases: 9. The CDR3 contains 15 residues.

This clonotype showed up just a few times. The chain joins TRBV20-1 to TRBJ1-2; 9 bases are shared with TRBD1. V dropped 5 bases and J dropped 6; count of bases not matched to a gene: 10. Germline-derived CDR1 and CDR2 are DFQATT and SNEGSKA (reference sequence). The CDR3 contains 14 residues. The DNA of the CDR3 is TGCAGTGCTGGTCGGACAGGGGCCGGGAATGGCTACACCTTC. It translates to CSAGRTGAGNGYTF.

In this sample, this clonotype turned up a few times. V is TRBV7-8 and J is TRBJ2-2, with 12 bases lining up with TRBD2. V lost 5 bases, J lost 2 bases, and 3 bases stayed unmatched. The CDR3 contains 16 residues. CDR1 is SGHVS, CDR2 FQNEAQ, per germline. The CDR3 DNA sequence: TGTGCCAGCAGCGCGACTAGCGGGAGAAACACCGGGGAGCTGTTTTTT. Its translation: CASSATSGRNTGELFF.

The J gene is TRBJ1-2, the V gene TRBV28; D might be TRBD1 (6 bases). In germline, CDR1 is MDHEN, CDR2 SYDVKM. V was pared by 9 bases and J by 8 bases, with 19 bases between. This CDR3 region has 13 residues. For the CDR3, the DNA is TGTGCCAGTCGGCCGGCAGGGGATAGGGGCTACACCTTC. Its translation is CASRPAGDRGYTF.

This clonotype was picked up a small number of times. This chain uses TRBV4-2 with TRBJ2-2; the D gene could be TRBD1 or TRBD2 (5 bases each). The germline CDR1 and CDR2 sequences are LGHNA and YNFKEQ. This CDR3 spans 15 amino acids. Trimming stripped 4 bases from V and 2 bases from J, with 11 bases between. The CDR3: CASSPGATNTGELFF. The CDR3 bases are TGTGCCAGCAGCCCCGGGGCAACAAACACCGGGGAGCTGTTTTTT.

This clonotype was observed a few times. This chain links TRBV4-1 with TRBJ2-7; D may be TRBD2 (6 bases). The CDR3 spans 15 residues. The V gene's germline CDR1 is MGHRA and CDR2 YSYEKL. Trimming took off 0 bases at V and 7 bases at J, with 16 bases between the two ends. CDR3 loop: CASSQDSPREKEQYF. The CDR3 nucleotides read TGCGCCAGCAGCCAAGACTCCCCTCGGGAGAAGGAGCAGTACTTC.

This clonotype is judged medium-sized. This chain joins TRBV14 and TRBJ2-2, with 11 bases lining up with TRBD2. Germline V lookup: CDR1 SGHDN, CDR2 FVKESK. This CDR3 has 15 residues. J gave up 6 bases and V 2 bases, and 2 bases lay outside the gene matches. This chain's CDR3 is CASSQLAGGSGELFF. In nucleotides, the CDR3 is TGTGCCAGCAGCCAACTAGCGGGAGGTTCCGGGGAGCTGTTTTTT.

The CDR3 loop is CASSGGTSGSGEQFF. CDR3 nucleotides: TGTGCCAGCAGCGGAGGGACTAGCGGGAGCGGTGAGCAGTTCTTC. This chain joins TRBV7-3 and TRBJ2-1; 14 nucleotides align to TRBD2. Germline CDR1 SGHTA, CDR2 FQGTGA. There are 15 residues in the CDR3. V lost 5 bases and J lost 9; bases outside the gene matches: 6.

The rearrangement joins TRBV5-1 to TRBJ1-2; D not certain. The CDR3 is made up of 13 amino acids. CDR1 is SGHRS, CDR2 YFSETQ, per germline. The germline V and J ends were trimmed by 4 bases and 8 bases, with 15 bases remaining between them. In DNA, the CDR3 is TGCGCCAGCAGCAACGGAGCCTCTATGGGCTACACCTTC. Encoded protein: CASSNGASMGYTF.

Many counts were recorded for this clonotype. The chain couples TRBV20-1 to TRBJ2-1; TRBD2 agrees at 10 bases. V shed 0 bases and J 10 bases; nucleotides not matched to a gene: 6. Per the germline V gene, CDR1 is DFQATT and CDR2 is SNEGSKA (reference sequence). The CDR3 totals 14 residues. CDR3 in DNA: TGCAGTGCTAGAGATAACCTAGCGGGAGTGGAGCAGTTCTTC. This codes for CSARDNLAGVEQFF.

The chain has TRBV21-1 and TRBJ2-7; the table gives TRBD2 as D, unverified against the DNA. TRBV21-1 is termed a pseudogene. The CDR3 runs 17 residues. In nucleotides, the CDR3 is TGTGCCAGCAGCAACCGACGGGAGGGCGGTAGCTCCTACGAGCAGTACTTC. It encodes CASSNRREGGSSYEQYF.

This sequence joins TRBV5-5 and TRBJ2-2, with D possibly TRBD1 on 5 matching bases. The CDR3 extends over 17 amino acids. In germline, CDR1 is SGHKS, CDR2 YYEKEE (reference sequence). V lost 3 bases to trimming and J lost 2 bases, with 17 bases between them. The DNA of the CDR3 is TGTGCCAGCAGCTCCTGGAGTAGACAGTTTAACACCGGGGAGCTGTTTTTT. As protein: CASSSWSRQFNTGELFF.

This chain connects TRBV24-1 to TRBJ1-4; 7 bases are a match to TRBD1. V shed 5 bases and J 5 bases; nucleotides not matched to a gene: 7. In germline, CDR1 is KGHDR, CDR2 SFDVKD. The CDR3 extends over 15 amino acids. CDR3 nucleotide sequence: TGTGCCACCAGTGGATCGACAGGGAGAAATGAAAAACTGTTTTTT. It translates to CATSGSTGRNEKLFF.

This clonotype has at least ten counts. This chain links TRBV10-3 with TRBJ2-1; D unresolved. Germline CDR1 ENHRY, CDR2 SYGVKD. The CDR3 runs 14 residues. Trimming removed 3 bases at V and 3 bases at J, with 9 bases between. CDR3 sequence reads: CAISDGMGYNEQFF. CDR3 bases: TGTGCCATCAGTGACGGAATGGGCTACAATGAGCAGTTCTTC.

The CDR3 sequence: CASSLAGNTDTQYF. In nucleotides, the CDR3 is TGTGCCAGCAGCCTTGCGGGAAACACAGATACGCAGTATTTT. This sequence joins TRBV7-8 and TRBJ2-3, with D possibly TRBD2 on 6 matching bases. Per the germline V gene, CDR1 is SGHVS and CDR2 is FQNEAQ. The CDR3 sequence is 14 residues long. Trimming stripped 5 bases from V and 2 bases from J, with 11 bases between.

The chain uses TRBV29-1 and TRBJ2-3; D is perhaps TRBD1 or TRBD2 (5 bases each). Trimming shortened V by 5 bases and J by 8 bases, and 23 bases separated the two germline ends. This CDR3 region has 15 residues. Germline CDR1 and CDR2: SQVTM and ANQGSEA. The CDR3 DNA reads TGCAGCGTTAGAGTTGGGGGTCTAGCCAGAGGTACGCAGTATTTT. The encoded protein is CSVRVGGLARGTQYF.

Many counts were recorded for this clonotype. The chain recombines TRBV12-3 or TRBV12-4 with TRBJ1-2; possible D gene TRBD1, 5 bases. V was pared by 2 bases and J by 5 bases, with 12 bases between. CDR3 length: 14 amino acids. This CDR3 reads CASSLHGTGYGYTF. The CDR3 nucleotides read TGTGCCAGCAGTTTACACGGCACAGGTTATGGCTACACCTTC.

The rearrangement links TRBV7-9 to TRBJ1-4; D is uncertain. This CDR3 contains 16 residues. Trimming left V 4 bases short and J 0 bases short, with 12 bases between. In germline, CDR1 is SEHNR, CDR2 FQNEAQ (reference sequence). This CDR3 reads CASSSTRIATNEKLFF. The CDR3 nucleotides read TGTGCCAGCAGCTCCACGAGAATTGCAACTAATGAAAAACTGTTTTTT.

This clonotype has more than one count but fewer than ten. The CDR3 loop is CASSQKGTGGSRVTGELFF. The CDR3 nucleotides read TGCGCCAGCAGCCAAAAAGGGACAGGGGGATCTCGGGTCACCGGGGAGCTGTTTTTT. The chain recombines TRBV5-1 with TRBJ2-2; 11 bases agree with TRBD1. V shed 4 bases, J shed 4 bases, and the junction held 15 bases outside the gene matches. This CDR3 contains 19 residues. Germline-derived CDR1 and CDR2 are SGHRS and YFSETQ. Together with reference TRBV5-1 and TRBJ2-2, the CDR3 gives the full variable domain: KAGVTQTPRYLIKTRGQQVTLSCSPISGHRSVSWYQQTPGQGLQFLFEYFSETQRNKGNFPGRFSGRQFSNSRSEMNVSTLELGDSALYLCASSQKGTGGSRVTGELFFGEGSRLTVL.

The rearrangement joins TRBV7-9 to TRBJ1-3; 7 bases fit TRBD1. The CDR3 extends over 15 amino acids. V lost 6 bases and J lost 2; bases outside the gene matches: 7. The V gene's germline CDR1 is SEHNR and CDR2 FQNEAQ (reference sequence). CDR3 sequence reads: CASSSGTAPGNTIYF. The CDR3 region has the DNA TGTGCCAGCAGTTCCGGGACAGCCCCTGGAAACACCATATATTTT.

The sample holds many counts of this clonotype. V is TRBV20-1 and J is TRBJ2-5, with 12 bases fitting TRBD2. This CDR3 spans 16 amino acids. With V trimmed by 3 bases and J by 9 bases, 14 bases remained unmatched. The V gene's germline CDR1 is DFQATT and CDR2 SNEGSKA (reference sequence). CDR3 nucleotide sequence: TGCAGTGCTAGCGGAGGACTAGCGGGATCTCCTAACCCCCAGTACTTC. Its translation is CSASGGLAGSPNPQYF.

This clonotype turned up a few times. This chain uses TRBV6-2 or TRBV6-3 with TRBJ2-2; a possible D gene is TRBD1 (6 bases). CDR1 and CDR2 (germline): MNHEY, SVGEGT. Trimming stripped 8 bases from V and 4 bases from J, with 11 bases between. This CDR3 is built from 13 residues. The chain's CDR3 is CASSGDITGELFF. Written as DNA, the CDR3 is TGTGCCAGCTCTGGGGACATCACCGGGGAGCTGTTTTTT.

The chain couples TRBV18 to TRBJ1-1, with D possibly being TRBD1 (6 bases). Germline CDR1 and CDR2: KGHSH and LQKENI. Trimming took off 3 bases at V and 0 bases at J, with 14 bases between the two ends. The CDR3 has 16 amino acids. CDR3 bases: TGTGCCAGCTCACCCGAACAGGGCAGGATGAACACTGAAGCTTTCTTT. Amino acid sequence: CASSPEQGRMNTEAFF.

This clonotype was found many times. V gene TRBV5-1 combines with J gene TRBJ2-5; D is perhaps TRBD2 (6 bases). V was pared by 1 base and J by 4 bases, with 14 bases between. Germline lookup yields CDR1 SGHRS and CDR2 YFSETQ. CDR3 length: 15 amino acids. CDR3 loop: CASSLFPGAGETQYF. Written as DNA, the CDR3 is TGCGCCAGCAGCTTGTTTCCGGGAGCTGGAGAGACCCAGTACTTC.

This clonotype was seen more than once but under ten times. The chain carries TRBV20-1 and TRBJ2-7, with D possibly TRBD1 on 6 matching bases. V was clipped by 4 bases and J by 2 bases, with 24 bases between them. CDR1 and CDR2 (germline): DFQATT, SNEGSKA (reference sequence). The CDR3 contains 17 residues. The CDR3 protein is CSAKKTGHSLGAYEQYF. In DNA form, the CDR3 reads TGCAGTGCTAAAAAAACGGGACACAGTCTTGGAGCCTACGAGCAGTACTTC.

This chain joins TRBV9 and TRBJ2-7, with D possibly being TRBD1 or TRBD2 (5 bases each). The V and J ends lost 2 bases and 4 bases respectively, with 13 bases between them. Germline V CDR1 and CDR2: SGDLS, YYNGEE. The CDR3 extends over 14 amino acids. CDR3 region: CASSVSSGRYEQYF. The CDR3 nucleotides are TGTGCCAGCAGCGTGTCCTCGGGACGTTACGAGCAGTACTTC.